A selection of T cell receptor beta chains follows, all from one sample in a study of early T cells in non-severe SARS-CoV-2 infection. TCRdb reprocessed the 5' RACE reads via MiXCR and lists one record per CDR3 protein. The sample gives 60,000 to 75,000 distinct CDR3 sequences, around 12% of which show up once; 4% to 5.5% is in the top ten. The sample was whole blood. Receptors were obtained from an adult who was a healthcare worker with PCR-confirmed SARS-CoV-2 infection or an uninfected control (not recorded which). Both conserved end residues are part of each CDR3. D genes are given only for firm matches. The size field is filled for only some rows; it gives once, few, many or a size class.

size: -
V: TRBV28
J: TRBJ2-7
D: TRBD1
CDR3: CASRQTGYEQYF
DNA: TGTGCCAGCAGACAGACAGGGTACGAGCAGTACTTC

size: many
V: TRBV6-6
J: TRBJ2-1
D: -
CDR3: CASSPPTDEQFF
DNA: TGTGCCAGCAGTCCGCCGACTGATGAGCAGTTCTTC

size: few
V: TRBV11-2
J: TRBJ2-7
D: TRBD2
CDR3: CASSLRASGEYEQYF
DNA: TGTGCCAGCAGCTTAAGGGCTAGCGGGGAATACGAGCAGTACTTC

size: many
V: TRBV18
J: TRBJ1-6
D: -
CDR3: CASSAGPDNSPLHF
DNA: TGTGCCAGCTCAGCCGGACCAGATAATTCACCCCTCCACTTT

size: many
V: TRBV5-1
J: TRBJ1-6
D: -
CDR3: CASSREGRSSPLHF
DNA: TGCGCCAGCAGCCGAGAGGGACGGAGTTCACCCCTCCACTTT

size: -
V: TRBV7-6
J: TRBJ1-4
D: -
CDR3: CASSLSTPNEKLFF
DNA: TGTGCCAGCAGCTTATCGACCCCTAATGAAAAACTGTTTTTT

size: -
V: TRBV5-5
J: TRBJ2-7
D: TRBD1
CDR3: CAGGTGTYEQYF
DNA: TGTGCCGGAGGGACAGGCACCTACGAGCAGTACTTC

size: many
V: TRBV24-1
J: TRBJ2-5
D: TRBD1
CDR3: CATSDFSGGRYQETQYF
DNA: TGTGCCACCAGTGACTTTTCAGGGGGCCGGTACCAAGAGACCCAGTACTTC

size: many
V: TRBV12-3/TRBV12-4
J: TRBJ1-5
D: -
CDR3: CASSLTGSRSNQPQHF
DNA: TGTGCCAGCAGTCTCACAGGGTCTCGGAGCAATCAGCCCCAGCATTTT

size: -
V: TRBV2
J: TRBJ1-3
D: -
CDR3: CASREVTATGSGNTIYF
DNA: TGTGCCAGCAGGGAGGTTACAGCTACCGGATCTGGAAACACCATATATTTT

size: many
V: TRBV12-3/TRBV12-4
J: TRBJ1-2
D: -
CDR3: CASSSTASGYTF
DNA: TGTGCCAGCAGTTCAACCGCGTCTGGCTACACCTTC

size: -
V: TRBV10-1
J: TRBJ2-7
D: TRBD2
CDR3: CASSRSGGTYEQYF
DNA: TGCGCCAGCTCCCGAAGCGGGGGTACCTACGAGCAGTACTTC

size: many
V: TRBV2
J: TRBJ2-7
D: -
CDR3: CASNGDSYEQYF
DNA: TGTGCCAGCAACGGAGACTCCTACGAGCAGTACTTC

size: many
V: TRBV7-9
J: TRBJ2-3
D: -
CDR3: CATLVGDGTDTQYF
DNA: TGTGCCACCCTGGTAGGGGATGGTACAGATACGCAGTATTTT

size: few
V: TRBV20-1
J: TRBJ2-3
D: -
CDR3: CSARAGGTDTQYF
DNA: TGCAGTGCTAGAGCCGGAGGCACAGATACGCAGTATTTT

size: -
V: TRBV7-9
J: TRBJ2-2
D: -
CDR3: CASSFETGRTGELFF
DNA: TGTGCCAGCAGCTTCGAGACAGGGAGGACCGGGGAGCTGTTTTTT

size: many
V: TRBV3-1
J: TRBJ2-3
D: -
CDR3: CASSQEGHTQYF
DNA: TGTGCCAGCAGCCAAGAAGGACATACGCAGTATTTT

size: -
V: TRBV10-3
J: TRBJ2-3
D: -
CDR3: CAISGQLGTDTQYF
DNA: TGTGCCATCAGCGGACAGCTGGGCACAGATACGCAGTATTTT

size: few
V: TRBV27
J: TRBJ2-1
D: TRBD1
CDR3: CASSLTGGKGNEQFF
DNA: TGTGCCAGCAGTTTGACAGGGGGCAAGGGCAATGAGCAGTTCTTC

size: -
V: TRBV11-2
J: TRBJ2-3
D: -
CDR3: CASRPARQASTDTQYF
DNA: TGTGCCAGCAGACCCGCTAGACAGGCAAGCACAGATACGCAGTATTTT

size: -
V: TRBV29-1
J: TRBJ2-5
D: -
CDR3: CSVAGGPQETQYF
DNA: TGCAGCGTTGCTGGGGGGCCCCAAGAGACCCAGTACTTC

size: -
V: TRBV11-2
J: TRBJ2-2
D: -
CDR3: CASSSPWDTGELFF
DNA: TGTGCCAGCAGCTCCCCGTGGGACACCGGGGAGCTGTTTTTT

size: few
V: TRBV29-1
J: TRBJ1-2
D: -
CDR3: CSVDLVGYGYTF
DNA: TGCAGCGTTGATCTCGTGGGGTACGGCTACACCTTC

size: -
V: TRBV12-3/TRBV12-4
J: TRBJ2-7
D: -
CDR3: CASSFRPTSSYEQYF
DNA: TGTGCCAGCAGTTTTAGGCCGACCAGCTCCTACGAGCAGTACTTC

size: few
V: TRBV19
J: TRBJ1-5
D: TRBD1
CDR3: CATSDRERNQPQHF
DNA: TGTGCCACCAGCGACAGGGAGCGCAATCAGCCCCAGCATTTT

size: -
V: TRBV11-2
J: TRBJ2-7
D: -
CDR3: CASRKLGHSEQYF
DNA: TGTGCCAGCAGAAAATTGGGACACTCCGAGCAGTACTTC

size: many
V: TRBV10-3
J: TRBJ1-3
D: TRBD1
CDR3: CAISAPRTGGISGNTIYF
DNA: TGTGCCATCAGTGCCCCCCGGACAGGGGGAATCTCTGGAAACACCATATATTTT

size: -
V: TRBV6-5
J: TRBJ2-7
D: -
CDR3: CASSLMSSYEQYF
DNA: TGTGCCAGCAGTTTAATGAGCTCCTACGAGCAGTACTTC

size: few
V: TRBV7-2
J: TRBJ2-2
D: TRBD1
CDR3: CASSRTGLTGELFF
DNA: TGTGCCAGCAGCAGGACAGGGCTCACCGGGGAGCTGTTTTTT

size: once
V: TRBV29-1
J: TRBJ2-1
D: TRBD2
CDR3: CSASQRGYNEQFF
DNA: TGCAGCGCCTCCCAGCGGGGTTACAATGAGCAGTTCTTC

size: medium-sized
V: TRBV4-1
J: TRBJ2-2
D: -
CDR3: CASSQVDVGFNTGELFF
DNA: TGCGCCAGCAGCCAAGTCGACGTGGGATTTAACACCGGGGAGCTGTTTTTT

size: many
V: TRBV21-1
J: TRBJ1-5
D: -
CDR3: CASSKVGIDQPQHF
DNA: TGTGCCAGCAGCAAGGTAGGGATCGATCAGCCCCAGCATTTT

size: -
V: TRBV6-1
J: TRBJ2-3
D: -
CDR3: CASSLPDTQYF
DNA: TGTGCCAGCAGTCTCCCCGATACGCAGTATTTT

size: -
V: TRBV20-1
J: TRBJ2-3
D: -
CDR3: CSAPEGDTQYF
DNA: TGCAGTGCTCCTGAGGGGGATACGCAGTATTTT

size: -
V: TRBV12-3/TRBV12-4
J: TRBJ2-1
D: -
CDR3: CASSPVGSNQDEQFF
DNA: TGTGCCAGCAGCCCCGTGGGAAGTAATCAGGATGAGCAGTTCTTC

size: many
V: TRBV19
J: TRBJ1-4
D: TRBD1
CDR3: CASSLPGQGASNEKLFF
DNA: TGTGCCAGTAGTCTTCCGGGTCAGGGGGCTTCGAATGAAAAACTGTTTTTT

size: many
V: TRBV20-1
J: TRBJ2-3
D: -
CDR3: CSATVDLWDTQYF
DNA: TGCAGTGCCACGGTAGATCTCTGGGATACGCAGTATTTT

size: -
V: TRBV7-6
J: TRBJ2-2
D: TRBD2
CDR3: CASSRSGRALTGELFF
DNA: TGTGCCAGCAGCCGTAGCGGGAGGGCCCTCACCGGGGAGCTGTTTTTT

size: -
V: TRBV11-2
J: TRBJ2-3
D: -
CDR3: CASSFSGVVTDTQYF
DNA: TGTGCCAGCAGCTTCTCGGGAGTGGTGACAGATACGCAGTATTTT

size: many
V: TRBV6-5
J: TRBJ2-1
D: TRBD2
CDR3: CASSYLTGGIDNEQFF
DNA: TGTGCCAGCAGTTACCTAACGGGAGGGATCGACAATGAGCAGTTCTTC

size: -
V: TRBV5-1
J: TRBJ2-7
D: -
CDR3: CASSLDSNEQYF
DNA: TGCGCCAGCAGCTTGGATAGCAATGAGCAGTACTTC

size: few
V: TRBV11-3
J: TRBJ2-2
D: -
CDR3: CASSLDGLTGELFF
DNA: TGTGCCAGCAGCTTAGATGGGCTCACCGGGGAGCTGTTTTTT

size: many
V: TRBV6-5
J: TRBJ2-3
D: -
CDR3: CASSPWAGPDTQYF
DNA: TGTGCCAGCAGCCCCTGGGCCGGGCCGGATACGCAGTATTTT

size: many
V: TRBV7-9
J: TRBJ2-1
D: -
CDR3: CAGAASLYNEQFF
DNA: TGTGCCGGGGCGGCTAGCCTCTACAATGAGCAGTTCTTC

size: -
V: TRBV15
J: TRBJ2-5
D: -
CDR3: CATSTGRTQYF
DNA: TGTGCCACCTCGACAGGCCGGACCCAGTACTTC